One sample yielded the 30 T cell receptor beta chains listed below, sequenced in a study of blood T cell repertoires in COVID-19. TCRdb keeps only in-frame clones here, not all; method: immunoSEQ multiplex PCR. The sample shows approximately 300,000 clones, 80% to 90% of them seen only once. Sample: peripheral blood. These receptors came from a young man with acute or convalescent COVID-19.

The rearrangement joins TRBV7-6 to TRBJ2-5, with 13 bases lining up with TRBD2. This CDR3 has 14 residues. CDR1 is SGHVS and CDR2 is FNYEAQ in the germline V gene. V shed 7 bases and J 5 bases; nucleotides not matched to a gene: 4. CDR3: CASNRGLAGETQYF. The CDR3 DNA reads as TGTGCCAGCAATCGGGGACTAGCGGGGGAGACCCAGTACTTC.

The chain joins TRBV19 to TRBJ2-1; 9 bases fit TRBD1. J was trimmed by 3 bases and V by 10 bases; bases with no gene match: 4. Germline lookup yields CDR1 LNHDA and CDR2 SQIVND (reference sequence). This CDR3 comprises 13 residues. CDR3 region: CATDRGYYNEQFF. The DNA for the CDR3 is TGTGCCACAGACAGGGGGTACTACAATGAGCAGTTCTTC.

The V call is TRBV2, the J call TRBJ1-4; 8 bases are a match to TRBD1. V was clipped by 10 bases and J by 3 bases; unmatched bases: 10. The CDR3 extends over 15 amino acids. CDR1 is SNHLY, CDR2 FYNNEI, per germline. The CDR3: CATTDQGAPNEKLFF. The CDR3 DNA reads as TGTGCCACCACTGACCAGGGGGCGCCTAATGAAAAACTGTTTTTT.

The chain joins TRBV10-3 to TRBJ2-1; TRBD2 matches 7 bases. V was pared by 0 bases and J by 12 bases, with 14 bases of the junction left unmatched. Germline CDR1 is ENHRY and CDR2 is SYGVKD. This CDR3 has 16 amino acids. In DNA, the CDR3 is TGTGCCATCAGTGAGTCTAATGCGGGAGTCCCCTTGGTGCAGTTCTTC. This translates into CAISESNAGVPLVQFF.

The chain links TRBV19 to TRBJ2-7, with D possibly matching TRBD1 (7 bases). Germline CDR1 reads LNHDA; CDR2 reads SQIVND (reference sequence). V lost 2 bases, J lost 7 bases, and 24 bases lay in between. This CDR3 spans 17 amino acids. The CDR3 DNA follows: TGTGCCAGTAGTATAACAGGGGAGACACAATTTCGGGGGGAGCAGTACTTC. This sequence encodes CASSITGETQFRGEQYF.

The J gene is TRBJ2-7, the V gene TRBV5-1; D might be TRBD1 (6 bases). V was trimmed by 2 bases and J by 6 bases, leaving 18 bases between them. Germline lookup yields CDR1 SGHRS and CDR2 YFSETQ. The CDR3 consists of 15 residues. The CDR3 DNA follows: TGCGCCAGCAGCTTTATACAGACAGGTTCTGGCGAGCAGTACTTC. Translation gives CASSFIQTGSGEQYF.

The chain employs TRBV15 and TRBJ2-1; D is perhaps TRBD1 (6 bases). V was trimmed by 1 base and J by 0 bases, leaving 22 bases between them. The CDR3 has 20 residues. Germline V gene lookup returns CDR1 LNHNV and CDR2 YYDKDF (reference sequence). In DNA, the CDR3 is TGTGCCACCAGCAGAGGGGGAAGGGGGAGTCGATTGAGCTCCTACAATGAGCAGTTCTTC. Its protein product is CATSRGGRGSRLSSYNEQFF.

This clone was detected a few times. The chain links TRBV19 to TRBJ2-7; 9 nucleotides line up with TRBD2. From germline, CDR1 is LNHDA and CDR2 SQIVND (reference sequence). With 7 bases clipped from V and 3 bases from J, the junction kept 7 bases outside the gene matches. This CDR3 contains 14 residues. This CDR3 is CASNSGTSRYEQYF. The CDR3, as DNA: TGTGCCAGTAACTCGGGGACTAGCCGCTACGAGCAGTACTTC.

The CDR3 DNA reads TGCAGTGCTAGTAGTGCGGAGAACTCCTACAATGAGCAGTTCTTC. Translation: CSASSAENSYNEQFF. The genes are TRBV20-1 and TRBJ2-1; D remains unclear. This CDR3 has 15 amino acids. The germline V gene has CDR1 DFQATT and CDR2 SNEGSKA (reference sequence). Trimming stripped 3 bases from V and 0 bases from J, with 12 bases between.

The CDR3 spells CASSQVGGLGTEAFF. The DNA of the CDR3 is TGCGCCAGCAGCCAAGTTGGGGGCCTGGGGACTGAAGCTTTCTTT. V and J are TRBV4-1 and TRBJ1-1, with a tentative D call TRBD1 (6 bases). The germline V gene encodes CDR1 MGHRA and CDR2 YSYEKL. The CDR3 sequence is 15 residues long. V was shortened by 1 base and J by 5 bases, with 14 bases between the two germline ends.

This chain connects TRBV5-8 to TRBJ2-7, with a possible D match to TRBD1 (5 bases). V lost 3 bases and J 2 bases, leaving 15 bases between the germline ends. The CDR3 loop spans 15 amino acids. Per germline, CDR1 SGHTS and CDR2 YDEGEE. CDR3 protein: CASSSRPGSAYEQYF. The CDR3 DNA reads TGTGCCAGCAGCTCTCGACCAGGGTCAGCCTACGAGCAGTACTTC.

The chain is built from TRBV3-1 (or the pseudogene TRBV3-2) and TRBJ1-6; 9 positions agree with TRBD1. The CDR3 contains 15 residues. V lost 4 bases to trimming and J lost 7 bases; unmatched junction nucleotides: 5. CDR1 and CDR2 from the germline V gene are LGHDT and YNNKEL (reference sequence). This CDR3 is CASSLSGTGNSPLHF. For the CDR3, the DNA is TGTGCCAGCAGCCTCTCCGGGACAGGGAATTCACCCCTCCACTTT.

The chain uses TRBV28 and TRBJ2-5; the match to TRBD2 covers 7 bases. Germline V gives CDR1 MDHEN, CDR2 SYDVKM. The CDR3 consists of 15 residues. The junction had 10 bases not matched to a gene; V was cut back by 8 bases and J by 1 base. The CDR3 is CASGRLGEGQETQYF. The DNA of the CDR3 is TGTGCCAGCGGTCGTCTGGGGGAGGGCCAAGAGACCCAGTACTTC.

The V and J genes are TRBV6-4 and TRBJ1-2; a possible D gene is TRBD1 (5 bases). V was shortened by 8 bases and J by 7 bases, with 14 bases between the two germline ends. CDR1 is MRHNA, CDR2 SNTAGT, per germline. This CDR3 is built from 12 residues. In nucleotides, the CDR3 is TGTGCCAGCTCCTCCGGGGGAGTTGGCTACACCTTC. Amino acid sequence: CASSSGGVGYTF.

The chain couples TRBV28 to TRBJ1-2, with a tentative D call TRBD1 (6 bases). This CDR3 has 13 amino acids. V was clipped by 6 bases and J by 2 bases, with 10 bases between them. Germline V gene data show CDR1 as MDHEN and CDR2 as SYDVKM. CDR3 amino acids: CASSLTGNYGYTF. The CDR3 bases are TGTGCCAGCAGCCTTACAGGGAACTATGGCTACACCTTC.

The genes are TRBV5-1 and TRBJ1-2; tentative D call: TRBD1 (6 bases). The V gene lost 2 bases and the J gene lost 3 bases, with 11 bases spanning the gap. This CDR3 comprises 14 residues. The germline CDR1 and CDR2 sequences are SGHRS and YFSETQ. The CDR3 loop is CASSFLQGDYGYTF. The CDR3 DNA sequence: TGCGCCAGCAGCTTCTTACAGGGTGACTATGGCTACACCTTC.

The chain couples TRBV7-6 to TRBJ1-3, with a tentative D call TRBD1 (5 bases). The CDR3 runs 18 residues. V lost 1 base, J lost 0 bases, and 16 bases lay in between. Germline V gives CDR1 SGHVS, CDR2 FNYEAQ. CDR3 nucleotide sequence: TGTGCCAGCAGCTTAGAGGGGCCGGGCGCGTACTCTGGAAACACCATATATTTT. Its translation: CASSLEGPGAYSGNTIYF.

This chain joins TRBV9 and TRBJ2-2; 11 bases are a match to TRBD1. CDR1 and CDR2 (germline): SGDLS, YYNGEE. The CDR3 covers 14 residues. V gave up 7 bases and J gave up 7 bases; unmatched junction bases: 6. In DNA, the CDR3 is TGTGCCAGCCAAGGACAGGGGGCCGGCGGGGAGCTGTTTTTT. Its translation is CASQGQGAGGELFF.

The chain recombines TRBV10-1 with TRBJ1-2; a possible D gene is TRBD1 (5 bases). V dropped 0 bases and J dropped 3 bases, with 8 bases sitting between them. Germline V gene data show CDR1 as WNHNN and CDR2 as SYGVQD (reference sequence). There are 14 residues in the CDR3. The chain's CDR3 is CASSESNRHYGYTF. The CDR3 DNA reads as TGCGCCAGCAGTGAGTCGAACAGGCACTATGGCTACACCTTC.

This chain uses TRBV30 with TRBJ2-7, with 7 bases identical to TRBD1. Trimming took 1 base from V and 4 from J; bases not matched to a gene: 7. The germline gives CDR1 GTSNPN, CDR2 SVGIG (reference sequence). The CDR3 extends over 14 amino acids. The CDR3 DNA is TGTGCCTGGAGTGATGGAACAGGGGTTTACGAGCAGTACTTC. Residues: CAWSDGTGVYEQYF. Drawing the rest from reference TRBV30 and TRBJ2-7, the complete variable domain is SQTIHQWPATLVQPVGSPLSLECTVEGTSNPNLYWYRQAAGRGLQLLFYSVGIGQISSEVPQNLSASRPQDRQFILSSKKLLLSDSGFYLCAWSDGTGVYEQYFGPGTRLTVT.

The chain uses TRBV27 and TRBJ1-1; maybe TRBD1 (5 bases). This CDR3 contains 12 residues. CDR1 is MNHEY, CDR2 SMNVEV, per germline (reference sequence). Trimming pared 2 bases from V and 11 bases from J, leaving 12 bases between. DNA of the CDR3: TGTGCCAGCAGTTTACGGTCCGGGGGGGCTTTCTTT. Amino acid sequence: CASSLRSGGAFF.

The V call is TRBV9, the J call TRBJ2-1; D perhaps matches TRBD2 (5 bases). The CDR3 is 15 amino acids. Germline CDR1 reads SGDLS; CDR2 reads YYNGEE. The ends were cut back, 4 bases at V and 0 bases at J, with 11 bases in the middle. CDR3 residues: CASSLDFSSYNEQFF. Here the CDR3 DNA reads TGTGCCAGCAGCCTGGACTTTAGCTCCTACAATGAGCAGTTCTTC.

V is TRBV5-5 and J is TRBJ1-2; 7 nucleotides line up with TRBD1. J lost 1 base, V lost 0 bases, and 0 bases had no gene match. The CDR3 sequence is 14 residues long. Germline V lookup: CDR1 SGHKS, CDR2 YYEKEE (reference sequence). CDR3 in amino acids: CASSLGDSNYGYTF. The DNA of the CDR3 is TGTGCCAGCAGCTTGGGGGACAGTAACTATGGCTACACCTTC.

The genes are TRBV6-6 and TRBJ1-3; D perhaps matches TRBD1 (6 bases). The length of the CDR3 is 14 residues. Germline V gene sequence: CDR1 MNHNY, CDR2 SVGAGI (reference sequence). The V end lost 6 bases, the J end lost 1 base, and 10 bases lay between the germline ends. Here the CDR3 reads CASRRDNSGNTIYF. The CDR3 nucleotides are TGTGCCAGCAGACGGGACAATTCTGGAAACACCATATATTTT.

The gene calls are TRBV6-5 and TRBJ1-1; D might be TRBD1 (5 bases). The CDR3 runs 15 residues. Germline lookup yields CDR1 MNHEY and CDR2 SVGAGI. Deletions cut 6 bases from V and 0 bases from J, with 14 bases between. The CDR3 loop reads CASSLGRGMNTEAFF. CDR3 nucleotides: TGTGCCAGCAGCCTCGGACGGGGGATGAACACTGAAGCTTTCTTT.

The CDR3: CASSQDPRGYKREIVLNEQFF. The CDR3 DNA sequence: TGCGCCAGCAGCCAAGACCCCCGGGGGTACAAGCGGGAAATAGTCCTCAATGAGCAGTTCTTC. V usage is TRBV4-1 and J usage is TRBJ2-1; TRBD2 agrees at 7 bases. The CDR3 is 21 residues long. J gave up 6 bases and V 0 bases, and 23 bases lay outside the gene matches. The germline V gene encodes CDR1 MGHRA and CDR2 YSYEKL.

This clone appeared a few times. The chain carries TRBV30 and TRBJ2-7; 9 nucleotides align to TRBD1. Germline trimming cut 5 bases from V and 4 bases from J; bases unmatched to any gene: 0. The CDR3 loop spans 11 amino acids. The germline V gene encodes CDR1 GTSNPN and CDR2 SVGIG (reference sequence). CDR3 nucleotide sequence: TGTGCCTGGGGGACAGGGTACGAGCAGTACTTC. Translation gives CAWGTGYEQYF.

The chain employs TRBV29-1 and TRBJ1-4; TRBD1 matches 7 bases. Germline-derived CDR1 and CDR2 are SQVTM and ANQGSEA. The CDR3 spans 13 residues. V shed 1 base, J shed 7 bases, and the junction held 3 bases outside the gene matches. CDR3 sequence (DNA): TGCAGCGTTGAAGGGCGGACAGGTGAAAAACTGTTTTTT. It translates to CSVEGRTGEKLFF.

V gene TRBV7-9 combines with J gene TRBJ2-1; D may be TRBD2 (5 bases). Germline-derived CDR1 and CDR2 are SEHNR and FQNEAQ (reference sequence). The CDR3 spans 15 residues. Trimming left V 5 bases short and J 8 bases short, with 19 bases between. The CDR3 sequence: CASSPDMTEGYEQFF. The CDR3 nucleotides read TGTGCCAGCAGCCCCGATATGACCGAGGGCTATGAGCAGTTCTTC.

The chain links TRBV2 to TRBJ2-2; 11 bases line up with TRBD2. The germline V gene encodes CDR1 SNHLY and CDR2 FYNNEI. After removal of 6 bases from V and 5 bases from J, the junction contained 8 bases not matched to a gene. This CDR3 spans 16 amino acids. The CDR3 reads CASRGFSGGATGELFF. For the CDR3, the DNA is TGTGCCAGCAGGGGCTTTAGCGGGGGGGCGACCGGGGAGCTGTTTTTT.